The source of this T cell receptor beta chain is a study of CD8 T cells in Susac syndrome. Study context: Within the sequenced Susac syndrome patient group, more than 5 exhibited active disease and about 8 were in remission. Intravenous immunoglobulin alone or corticosteroids were being given to patients with Susac syndrome at blood draw, unless they were therapy-naive.

Reverse transcription used about 0.45 to 1 ug RNA and random hexamers. The method of amplification for TCR beta CDR3 was immunoSEQ multiplex PCR, covering 54 Vbeta and 13 Jbeta. TCRdb independently ran MiXCR on the immunoSEQ multiplex PCR reads; one entry per CDR3 protein. In the table there are 180,000 or so distinct CDR3 sequences, about 95% of which are singletons. Both CD4+ and CD8+ T cells were negatively isolated, and TEMRA cells underwent FACS enrichment. V was trimmed by 1 base and J by 5 bases, leaving 17 bases between them. The CDR3 totals 16 residues. Per the germline V gene, CDR1 is LGHDT and CDR2 is YNNKEL (reference sequence).

The receptor was isolated from a human donor with Susac syndrome. This chain links TRBV3-1 with TRBJ2-5; weak D call: TRBD2 (6 bases). The sequencing input was CD4+ T cells from PBMCs. The CDR3 coding sequence is TGTGCCAGCAGCCAAGGACTAGTAACGTTACTGGAGACCCAGTACTTC. Its translation: CASSQGLVTLLETQYF.